This paragraph covers one T cell receptor (beta chain) sequence. Antigen unknown. Partitioning of CD4+ cells yielded a CD45RA+ naive subset and a CD45RA-negative memory subset. The source of the sample is a study of shared clonotypes between healthy human individuals. Overall study context: CD4 naive and CD4 memory each took three plates per donor, while CD8 naive took two and CD8 memory one.

Study results and limitations: A limitation of the genetic and exposure-history diversity represented arose from few donors.

V trimming: 2 bases; J trimming: 6 bases; junction bases outside the gene matches: 12. The CDR3 loop spans 16 amino acids. Germline V CDR1 and CDR2: SGHAT, FQNNGV. Researchers ran the assay at a deep level. Sequencing was performed with immunoSEQ multiplex PCR; in TCRdb, only in-frame clones are kept and a portion is missing. The sample lists about 2.4 million clones, over 85% occurring once. Sequencing was done on a sample of naive CD4+ T cells from PBMCs. Subset here: CD45RA+ positively selected. The source of this sequence is a man younger than 35 in good health. Some clones in this sample may be carry-over from other donors' samples. The rearrangement links TRBV11-2 to TRBJ2-7, with 8 bases that match TRBD1. CDR3 residues: CASSLISRGRPSEQYF. In DNA form, the CDR3 reads TGTGCCAGCAGCTTAATTAGCAGGGGGCGGCCGAGCGAGCAGTACTTC.